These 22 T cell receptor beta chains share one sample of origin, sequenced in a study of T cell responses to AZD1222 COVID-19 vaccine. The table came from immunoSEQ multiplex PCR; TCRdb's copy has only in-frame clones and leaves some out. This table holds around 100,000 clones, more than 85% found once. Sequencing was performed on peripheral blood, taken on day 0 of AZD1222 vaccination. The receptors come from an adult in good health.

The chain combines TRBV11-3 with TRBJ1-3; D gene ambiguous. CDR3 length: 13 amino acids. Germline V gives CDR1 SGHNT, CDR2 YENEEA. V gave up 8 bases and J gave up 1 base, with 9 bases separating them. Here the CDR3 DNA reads TGTGCCAGCCAGACTCTATCTGGAAACACCATATATTTT. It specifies CASQTLSGNTIYF.

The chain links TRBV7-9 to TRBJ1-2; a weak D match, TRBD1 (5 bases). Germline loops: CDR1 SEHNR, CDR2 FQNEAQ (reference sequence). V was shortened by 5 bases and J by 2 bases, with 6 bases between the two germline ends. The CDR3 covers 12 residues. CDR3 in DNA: TGTGCCAGCAGCCGGGGGAACTATGGCTACACCTTC. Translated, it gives CASSRGNYGYTF.

CDR3 sequence reads: CASSSKGGGSPLHF. In DNA, the CDR3 is TGTGCCAGCAGTTCAAAGGGGGGTGGTTCACCCCTCCACTTT. This sequence joins TRBV2 and TRBJ1-6, with D tentatively TRBD1 (6 bases). The V gene lost 5 bases and the J gene lost 9 bases, with 14 bases spanning the gap. The CDR3 runs 14 residues. Germline V gene sequence: CDR1 SNHLY, CDR2 FYNNEI.

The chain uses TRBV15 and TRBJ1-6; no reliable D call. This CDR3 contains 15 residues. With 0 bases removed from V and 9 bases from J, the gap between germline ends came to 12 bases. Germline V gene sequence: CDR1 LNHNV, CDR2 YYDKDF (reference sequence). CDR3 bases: TGTGCCACCAGCAGAGATGGAGGTAGTGGTTCACCCCTCCACTTT. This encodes CATSRDGGSGSPLHF.

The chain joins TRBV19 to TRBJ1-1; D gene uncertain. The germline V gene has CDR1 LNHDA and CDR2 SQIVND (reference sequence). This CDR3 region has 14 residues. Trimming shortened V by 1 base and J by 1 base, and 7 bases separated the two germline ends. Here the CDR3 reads CASSIGTGNTEAFF. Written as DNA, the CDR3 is TGTGCCAGTAGTATAGGGACTGGGAACACTGAAGCTTTCTTT.

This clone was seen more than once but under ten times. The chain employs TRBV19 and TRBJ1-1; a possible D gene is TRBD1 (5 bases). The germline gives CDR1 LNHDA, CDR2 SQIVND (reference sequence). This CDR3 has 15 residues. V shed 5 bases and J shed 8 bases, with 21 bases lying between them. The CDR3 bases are TGTGCCAGTAGTGCGATTTCGGGGGGGGTAGGAGAAGCTTTCTTT. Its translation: CASSAISGGVGEAFF.

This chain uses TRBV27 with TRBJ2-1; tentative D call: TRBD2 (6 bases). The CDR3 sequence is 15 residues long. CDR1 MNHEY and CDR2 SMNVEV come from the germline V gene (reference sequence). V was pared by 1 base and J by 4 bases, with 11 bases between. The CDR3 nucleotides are TGTGCCAGCAGTTTATTTAGCGGAGTATACAATGAGCAGTTCTTC. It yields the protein CASSLFSGVYNEQFF.

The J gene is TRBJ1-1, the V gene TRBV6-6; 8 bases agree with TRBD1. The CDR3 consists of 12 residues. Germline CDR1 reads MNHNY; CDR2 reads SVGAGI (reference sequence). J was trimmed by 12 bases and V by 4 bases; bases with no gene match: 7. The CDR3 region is CASSFKQGGTFF. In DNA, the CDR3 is TGTGCCAGCAGTTTTAAACAGGGGGGAACTTTCTTT.

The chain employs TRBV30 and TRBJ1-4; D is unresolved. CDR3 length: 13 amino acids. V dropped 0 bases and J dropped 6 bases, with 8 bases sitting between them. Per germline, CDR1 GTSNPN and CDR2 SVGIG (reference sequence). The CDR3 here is CAWSVRPDEKLFF. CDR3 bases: TGTGCCTGGAGTGTCCGACCGGATGAAAAACTGTTTTTT.

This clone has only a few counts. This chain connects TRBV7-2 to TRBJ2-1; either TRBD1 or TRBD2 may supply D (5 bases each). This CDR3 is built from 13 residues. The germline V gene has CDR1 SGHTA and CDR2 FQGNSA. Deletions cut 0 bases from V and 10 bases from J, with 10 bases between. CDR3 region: CASSLAGAGEQFF. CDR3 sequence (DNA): TGTGCCAGCAGCTTAGCCGGGGCCGGGGAGCAGTTCTTC.

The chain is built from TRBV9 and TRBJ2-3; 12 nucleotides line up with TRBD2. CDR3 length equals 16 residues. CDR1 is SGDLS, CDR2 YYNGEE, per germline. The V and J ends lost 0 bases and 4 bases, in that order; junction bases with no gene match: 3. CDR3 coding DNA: TGTGCCAGCAGCGTAGGCCCTAGCGGGGGGGCAGATACGCAGTATTTT. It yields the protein CASSVGPSGGADTQYF. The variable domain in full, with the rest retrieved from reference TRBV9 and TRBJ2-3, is DSGVTQTPKHLITATGQRVTLRCSPRSGDLSVYWYQQSLDQGLQFLIQYYNGEERAKGNILERFSAQQFPDLHSELNLSSLELGDSALYFCASSVGPSGGADTQYFGPGTRLTVL.

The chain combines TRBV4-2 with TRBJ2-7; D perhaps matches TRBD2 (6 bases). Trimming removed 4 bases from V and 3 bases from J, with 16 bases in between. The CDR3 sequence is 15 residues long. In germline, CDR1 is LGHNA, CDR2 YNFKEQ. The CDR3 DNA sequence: TGTGCCAGCAGCCCCCAAGGGAGGCCGATCTACGAGCAGTACTTC. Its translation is CASSPQGRPIYEQYF.

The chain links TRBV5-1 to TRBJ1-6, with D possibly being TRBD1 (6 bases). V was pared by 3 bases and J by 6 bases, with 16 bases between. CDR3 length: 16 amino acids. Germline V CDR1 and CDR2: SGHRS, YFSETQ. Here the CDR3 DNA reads TGCGCCAGCAGCTCCCAACCCGGACAGACTAATTCACCCCTCCACTTT. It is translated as CASSSQPGQTNSPLHF.

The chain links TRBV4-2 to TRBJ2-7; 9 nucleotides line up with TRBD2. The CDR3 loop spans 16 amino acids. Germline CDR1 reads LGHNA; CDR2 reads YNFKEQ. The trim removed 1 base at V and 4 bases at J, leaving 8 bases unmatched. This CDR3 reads CASSQGLAGMVYEQYF. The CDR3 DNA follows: TGTGCCAGCAGCCAAGGGCTAGCGGGAATGGTTTACGAGCAGTACTTC.

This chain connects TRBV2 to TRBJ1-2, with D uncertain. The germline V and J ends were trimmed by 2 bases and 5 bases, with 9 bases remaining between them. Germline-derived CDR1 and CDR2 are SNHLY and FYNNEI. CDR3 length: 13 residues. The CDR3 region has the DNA TGTGCCAGCAGTGAAAGCCGGGATTATGGCTACACCTTC. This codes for CASSESRDYGYTF. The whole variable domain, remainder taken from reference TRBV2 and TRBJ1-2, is EPEVTQTPSHQVTQMGQEVILRCVPISNHLYFYWYRQILGQKVEFLVSFYNNEISEKSEIFDDQFSVERPDGSNFTLKIRSTKLEDSAMYFCASSESRDYGYTFGSGTRLTVV.

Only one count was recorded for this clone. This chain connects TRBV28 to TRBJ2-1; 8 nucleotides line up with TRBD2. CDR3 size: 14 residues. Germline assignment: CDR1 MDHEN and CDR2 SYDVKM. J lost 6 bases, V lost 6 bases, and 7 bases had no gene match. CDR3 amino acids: CASSTPGLGNEQFF. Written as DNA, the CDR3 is TGTGCCAGCAGCACTCCGGGACTAGGCAATGAGCAGTTCTTC.

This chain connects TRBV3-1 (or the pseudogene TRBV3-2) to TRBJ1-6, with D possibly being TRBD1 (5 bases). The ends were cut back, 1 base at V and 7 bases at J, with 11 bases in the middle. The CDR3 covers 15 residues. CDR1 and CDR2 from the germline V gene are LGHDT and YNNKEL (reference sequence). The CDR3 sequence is CASSQVGAGNSPLHF. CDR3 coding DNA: TGTGCCAGCAGCCAAGTCGGGGCGGGAAATTCACCCCTCCACTTT.

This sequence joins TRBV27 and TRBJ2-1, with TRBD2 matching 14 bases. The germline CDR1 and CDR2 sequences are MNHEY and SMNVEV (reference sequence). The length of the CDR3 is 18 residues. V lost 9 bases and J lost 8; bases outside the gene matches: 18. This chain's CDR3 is CASEGQGRLAGGSHEQFF. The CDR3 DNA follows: TGTGCCAGTGAGGGACAGGGTAGACTAGCGGGAGGGTCCCATGAGCAGTTCTTC.

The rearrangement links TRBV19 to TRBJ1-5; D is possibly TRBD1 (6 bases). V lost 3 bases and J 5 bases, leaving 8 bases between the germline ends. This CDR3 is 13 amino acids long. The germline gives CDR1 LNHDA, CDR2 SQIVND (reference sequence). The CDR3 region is CASSMGGHQPQHF. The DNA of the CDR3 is TGTGCCAGTAGTATGGGGGGCCATCAGCCCCAGCATTTT.

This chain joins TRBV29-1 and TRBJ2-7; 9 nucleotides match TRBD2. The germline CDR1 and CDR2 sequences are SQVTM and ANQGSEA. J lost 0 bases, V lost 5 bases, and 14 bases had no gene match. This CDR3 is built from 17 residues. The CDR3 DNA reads TGCAGCGTTAGGGGGCTAGCGGGACAAGGGGGCTCCTACGAGCAGTACTTC. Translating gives CSVRGLAGQGGSYEQYF.

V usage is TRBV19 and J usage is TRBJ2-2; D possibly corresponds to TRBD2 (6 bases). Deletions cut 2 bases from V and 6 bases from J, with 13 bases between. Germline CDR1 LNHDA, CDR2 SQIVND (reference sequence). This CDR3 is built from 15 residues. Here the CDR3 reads CASSISGVRSGELFF. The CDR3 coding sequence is TGTGCCAGTAGTATATCGGGAGTTCGGTCCGGGGAGCTGTTTTTT.

The DNA for the CDR3 is TGTGCCAGCAGTTACGCGGGCGCTGGGGCCAACGTCCTGACTTTC. It specifies CASSYAGAGANVLTF. The rearrangement links TRBV6-5 to TRBJ2-6; the D gene is possibly TRBD2 (5 bases). The CDR3 is made up of 15 amino acids. CDR1 and CDR2 (germline): MNHEY, SVGAGI. With 2 bases removed from V and 2 bases from J, the gap between germline ends came to 7 bases.